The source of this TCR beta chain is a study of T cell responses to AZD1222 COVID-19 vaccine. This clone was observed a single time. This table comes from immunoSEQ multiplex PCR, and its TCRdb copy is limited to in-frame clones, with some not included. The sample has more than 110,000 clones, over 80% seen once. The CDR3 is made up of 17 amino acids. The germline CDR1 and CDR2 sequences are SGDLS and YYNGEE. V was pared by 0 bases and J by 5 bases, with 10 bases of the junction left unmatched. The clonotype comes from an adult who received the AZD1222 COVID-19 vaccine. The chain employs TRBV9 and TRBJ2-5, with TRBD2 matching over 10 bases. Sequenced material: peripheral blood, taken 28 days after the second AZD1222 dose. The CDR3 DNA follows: TGTGCCAGCAGCGTAGGTGCTAGCGGGAGCTCCAGGGAGACCCAGTACTTC. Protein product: CASSVGASGSSRETQYF.